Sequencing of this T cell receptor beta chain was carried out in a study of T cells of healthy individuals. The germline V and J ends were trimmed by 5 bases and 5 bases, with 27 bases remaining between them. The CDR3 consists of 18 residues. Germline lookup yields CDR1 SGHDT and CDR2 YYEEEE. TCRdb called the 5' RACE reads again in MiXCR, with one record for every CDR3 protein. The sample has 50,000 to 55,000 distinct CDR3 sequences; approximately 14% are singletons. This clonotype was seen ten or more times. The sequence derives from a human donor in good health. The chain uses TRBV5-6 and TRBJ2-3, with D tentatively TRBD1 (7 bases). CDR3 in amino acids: CASRRGLGQTPGGDTQYF. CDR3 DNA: TGTGCCAGCAGGCGAGGGCTGGGACAGACCCCCGGGGGAGATACGCAGTATTTT. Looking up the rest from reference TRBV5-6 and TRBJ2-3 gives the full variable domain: DAGVTQSPTHLIKTRGQQVTLRCSPKSGHDTVSWYQQALGQGPQFIFQYYEEEERQRGNFPDRFSGHQFPNYSSELNVNALLLGDSALYLCASRRGLGQTPGGDTQYFGPGTRLTVL.